The 21 T cell receptor beta chains in this list originate from one sample, sequenced in a study of neurological immune-mediated disorders. TCRdb independently ran MiXCR on the 5' RACE reads; one entry per CDR3 protein. This table has more than 45,000 distinct CDR3 sequences, about 4% appearing once. The material sequenced was PBMCs. These receptors all come from a man aged 45-60 years with multiple sclerosis.

This clonotype appeared many times. The genes are TRBV15 and TRBJ2-1, with D maybe TRBD1 (6 bases). The CDR3 covers 13 residues. The V and J ends lost 8 bases and 3 bases respectively, with 11 bases between them. The germline V gene encodes CDR1 LNHNV and CDR2 YYDKDF (reference sequence). The CDR3 sequence: CATRQDNYNEQFF. The CDR3 DNA sequence: TGTGCCACCCGACAGGACAACTACAATGAGCAGTTCTTC.

This clonotype was detected many times. The chain uses TRBV28 and TRBJ2-7; no firm D call. Trimming took 7 bases from V and 7 from J, leaving 11 bases between them. CDR1 and CDR2 (germline): MDHEN, SYDVKM. The CDR3 spans 11 residues. The CDR3 DNA reads as TGTGCCAGCACCCTCGAGGCAGAGCAGTACTTC. This translates into CASTLEAEQYF.

In its sample, this clonotype ranks as medium-sized. The chain joins TRBV4-2 to TRBJ2-1; TRBD2 agrees at 11 bases. The germline V gene encodes CDR1 LGHNA and CDR2 YNFKEQ. J was trimmed by 2 bases and V by 6 bases; bases with no gene match: 3. The CDR3 covers 15 residues. The chain's CDR3 is CASRVAGGTYNEQFF. The CDR3 DNA sequence: TGTGCCAGCAGGGTAGCGGGAGGGACCTACAATGAGCAGTTCTTC.

The chain has TRBV15 and TRBJ2-5, with D perhaps TRBD1 or TRBD2 (5 bases each). The V and J ends lost 0 bases and 2 bases respectively, with 10 bases between them. This CDR3 contains 15 residues. Germline-derived CDR1 and CDR2 are LNHNV and YYDKDF (reference sequence). CDR3 DNA sequence: TGTGCCACCAGCAGAGATTGGGGACCACAAGAGACCCAGTACTTC. Translating gives CATSRDWGPQETQYF.

This clonotype showed up many times. This chain links TRBV7-2 with TRBJ2-5; D remains unclear. Germline V gives CDR1 SGHTA, CDR2 FQGNSA. The V gene lost 1 base and the J gene lost 5 bases, with 17 bases spanning the gap. This CDR3 contains 16 residues. The CDR3 DNA sequence: TGTGCCAGCAGCTTAGAATTTGGTTGGGGAAGGGAGACCCAGTACTTC. This encodes CASSLEFGWGRETQYF.

At least ten counts were recorded for this clonotype. The genes are TRBV2 and TRBJ2-1; D is unresolved. The CDR3 is 15 amino acids. The V gene lost 9 bases and the J gene lost 6 bases, with 21 bases spanning the gap. Germline V gene sequence: CDR1 SNHLY, CDR2 FYNNEI. Here the CDR3 reads CASHLEADPTNEQFF. CDR3 sequence (DNA): TGTGCCAGTCATCTTGAGGCCGACCCAACCAATGAGCAGTTCTTC.

This clonotype was observed at least ten times. J is TRBJ1-4 and V is TRBV5-1, with no clear D. The CDR3 spans 14 residues. Between the trimmed V and J ends, which lost 4 bases and 0 bases, there was a span of 7 bases. The V gene's germline CDR1 is SGHRS and CDR2 YFSETQ. Here the CDR3 DNA reads TGCGCCAGCAGCCATAGTACAACTAATGAAAAACTGTTTTTT. The encoded protein is CASSHSTTNEKLFF.

This clonotype was observed at least ten times. The chain couples TRBV12-3 or TRBV12-4 to TRBJ1-1; D unclear. Trimming took 3 bases from V and 2 from J, leaving 10 bases between them. The CDR3 covers 14 residues. CDR3 loop: CASSFSPANTEAFF. The DNA of the CDR3 is TGTGCCAGCAGTTTCTCCCCAGCTAACACTGAAGCTTTCTTT.

The sample holds many counts of this clonotype. The chain joins TRBV12-3 or TRBV12-4 to TRBJ1-5, with TRBD1 as a possible D gene (6 bases). Trimming took off 2 bases at V and 3 bases at J, with 11 bases between the two ends. The CDR3 consists of 15 residues. CDR3: CASSLRRDTNQPQHF. The DNA of the CDR3 is TGTGCCAGCAGTTTACGCCGGGACACCAATCAGCCCCAGCATTTT.

The sample holds many counts of this clonotype. V usage is TRBV4-2 and J usage is TRBJ2-3; a weak D match, TRBD2 (5 bases). The CDR3 is made up of 18 amino acids. Germline CDR1 LGHNA, CDR2 YNFKEQ. The ends were cut back, 0 bases at V and 4 bases at J, with 20 bases in the middle. CDR3 residues: CASSQDPWRSGNADTQYF. The DNA of the CDR3 is TGTGCCAGCAGCCAAGACCCCTGGCGGTCCGGGAACGCAGATACGCAGTATTTT.

This clonotype has only a few counts. J is TRBJ2-7 and V is TRBV6-5, with 10 bases aligning to TRBD2. The germline gives CDR1 MNHEY, CDR2 SVGAGI. This CDR3 contains 15 residues. V shed 5 bases and J 4 bases; nucleotides not matched to a gene: 8. The CDR3 DNA follows: TGTGCCAGCAGTGACCCTAGCGGGAGAGGATACGAGCAGTACTTC. This encodes CASSDPSGRGYEQYF.

The sample holds a few counts of this clonotype. This chain uses TRBV20-1 with TRBJ1-5; 7 nucleotides align to TRBD1. Unmatched junction bases numbered 6, after V lost 4 bases and J lost 6 bases. The CDR3 extends over 13 amino acids. Germline CDR1 is DFQATT and CDR2 is SNEGSKA (reference sequence). The CDR3 DNA reads TGCAGTGCTACAAACAGGGGCCGTCAGCCCCAGCATTTT. Translation: CSATNRGRQPQHF.

Ten or more counts support this clonotype. V usage is TRBV15 and J usage is TRBJ2-7; D gene uncertain. Germline V CDR1 and CDR2: LNHNV, YYDKDF (reference sequence). CDR3 length equals 13 residues. Trimming took 0 bases from V and 3 from J, leaving 6 bases between them. CDR3 in DNA: TGTGCCACCAGCAGAGAAATGGGCTACGAGCAGTACTTC. As protein: CATSREMGYEQYF.

This clonotype has at least ten counts. The chain is built from TRBV10-3 and TRBJ2-3, with 11 bases aligning to TRBD2. Germline CDR1 is ENHRY and CDR2 is SYGVKD. The CDR3 totals 21 residues. Trimming at V came to 7 bases and at J to 4 bases, leaving 25 bases not matched to a gene. The CDR3 region has the DNA TGTGCCATCAAACTCCACGAGGGAGGTCCCACTAGCGGGGGCCCCCCAGATACGCAGTATTTT. Translated: CAIKLHEGGPTSGGPPDTQYF.

Remarks on this clonotype: A much larger clonotype is one base distant, so this may be a read error. The chain couples TRBV20-1 to TRBJ1-1; D gene ambiguous. Germline V lookup: CDR1 DFQATT, CDR2 SNEGSKA (reference sequence). The CDR3 runs 14 residues. Trimming stripped 0 bases from V and 1 base from J, with 9 bases between. CDR3 in DNA: TGCAGTGCTAGAGATCTCGAAAAGAACACTGAAGCTTTCTTT. Translating it yields CSARDLEKNTEAFF.

The chain has TRBV4-1 and TRBJ2-1; 7 positions match TRBD2. Trimming took 4 bases from V and 2 from J; bases not matched to a gene: 8. The CDR3 totals 16 residues. CDR1 is MGHRA and CDR2 is YSYEKL in the germline V gene. For the CDR3, the DNA is TGCGCCAGCAGCCGAGGGCGGGGGAGGACCTACAATGAGCAGTTCTTC. As protein: CASSRGRGRTYNEQFF.

This clonotype appeared many times. The rearrangement uses TRBV5-1 and TRBJ1-2; D gene uncertain. The CDR3 contains 8 residues. CDR1 SGHRS and CDR2 YFSETQ come from the germline V gene. V shed 9 bases and J shed 7 bases, with 4 bases lying between them. CDR3 sequence: CATRGYTF. CDR3 nucleotide sequence: TGCGCCACGCGTGGCTACACCTTC.

This clonotype was observed many times. This rearrangement joins TRBV28 to TRBJ1-4; D uncertain. Trimming stripped 7 bases from V and 8 bases from J, with 17 bases between. The CDR3 has 14 residues. The germline gives CDR1 MDHEN, CDR2 SYDVKM. CDR3 residues: CASTPNWSREKLFF. The CDR3 nucleotides are TGTGCCAGCACCCCTAACTGGAGTAGGGAAAAACTGTTTTTT.

This clonotype showed up many times. The V call is TRBV6-5, the J call TRBJ2-7; TRBD1 aligns across 10 bases. This CDR3 contains 14 residues. V was clipped by 5 bases and J by 3 bases; unmatched bases: 4. Germline CDR1 MNHEY, CDR2 SVGAGI. CDR3 DNA sequence: TGTGCCAGCAGTCCCGGGACAGGGGACTACGAGCAGTACTTC. Amino acid sequence: CASSPGTGDYEQYF.

At least ten counts were recorded for this clonotype. The junction departs from the called germline gene at one end, perhaps through a read error. The chain recombines TRBV20-1 with TRBJ1-6, with D perhaps TRBD1 (5 bases). CDR3 length equals 15 residues. CDR1 DFQATT and CDR2 SNEGSKA come from the germline V gene (reference sequence). CDR3 sequence: CSARDRGTNDSPLNF. The CDR3 coding sequence is TGCAGTGCTAGAGATCGGGGGACGAACGATTCACCCCTCAACTTT.

In its sample, this clonotype was seen many times. The genes are TRBV20-1 and TRBJ2-1; 9 bases fit TRBD1. Germline CDR1 reads DFQATT; CDR2 reads SNEGSKA (reference sequence). Trimming took 2 bases from V and 7 from J; bases not matched to a gene: 6. The CDR3 spans 14 residues. CDR3 loop: CSARKGQGKNEQFF. The CDR3 bases are TGCAGTGCTAGAAAGGGACAGGGAAAAAATGAGCAGTTCTTC.